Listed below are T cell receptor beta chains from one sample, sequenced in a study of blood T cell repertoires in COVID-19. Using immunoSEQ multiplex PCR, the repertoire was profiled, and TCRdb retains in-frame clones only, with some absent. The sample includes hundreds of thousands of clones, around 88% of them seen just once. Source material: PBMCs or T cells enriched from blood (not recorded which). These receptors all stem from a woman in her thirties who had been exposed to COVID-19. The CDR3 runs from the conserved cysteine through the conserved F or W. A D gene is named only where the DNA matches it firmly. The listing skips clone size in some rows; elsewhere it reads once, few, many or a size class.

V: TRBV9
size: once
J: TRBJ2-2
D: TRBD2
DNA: TGTGCCAGCAGCGACCGGACTAGCGGGGTCACCGGGGAGCTGTTTTTT
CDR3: CASSDRTSGVTGELFF

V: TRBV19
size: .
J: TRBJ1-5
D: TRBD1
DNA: TGTGCCAGTAGTATCCTCGGCAGGGGGCATCAGCCCCAGCATTTT
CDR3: CASSILGRGHQPQHF

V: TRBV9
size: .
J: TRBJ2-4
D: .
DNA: TGTGCCAGCAGCGTTTCCGGGGGAGCCAAAAACATTCAGTACTTC
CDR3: CASSVSGGAKNIQYF

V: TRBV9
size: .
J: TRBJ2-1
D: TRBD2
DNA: TGTGCCAGCAGCGTAGGACTTTTGGCGGGGGGGACCTACAATGAGCAGTTCTTC
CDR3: CASSVGLLAGGTYNEQFF

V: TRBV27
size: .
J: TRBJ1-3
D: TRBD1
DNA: TGTGCCAGCCAGGGACAGGGCTACTCTGGAAACACCATATATTTT
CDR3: CASQGQGYSGNTIYF

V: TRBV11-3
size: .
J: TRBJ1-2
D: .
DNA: TGTGCCAGCAGCCCGAGAAGGGGTGAGGGCTACACCTTC
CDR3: CASSPRRGEGYTF

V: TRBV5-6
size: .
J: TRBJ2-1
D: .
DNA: TGTGCCAGCAGCTTGGCCCGGCGTTGGCAGGCCAGCTCCTACAATGAGCAGTTCTTC
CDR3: CASSLARRWQASSYNEQFF

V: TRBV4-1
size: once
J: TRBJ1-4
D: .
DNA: TGCGCCAGCAGCCAAGAACAGGCCCCCTATGAAAAACTGTTTTTT
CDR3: CASSQEQAPYEKLFF

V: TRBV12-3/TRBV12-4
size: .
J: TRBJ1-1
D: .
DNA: TGTGCCAGCGGCCGGGGGGGGAACACTGAAGCTTTCTTT
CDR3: CASGRGGNTEAFF

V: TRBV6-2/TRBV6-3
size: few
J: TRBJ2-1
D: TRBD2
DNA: TGTGCCAGCAGTTACTTCGGGGGGGCCTACAATGAGCAGTTCTTC
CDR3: CASSYFGGAYNEQFF

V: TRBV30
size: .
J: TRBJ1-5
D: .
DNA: TGTGCCTGGAGTTTGGGGCAGACTAGCAATCAGCCCCAGCATTTT
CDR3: CAWSLGQTSNQPQHF

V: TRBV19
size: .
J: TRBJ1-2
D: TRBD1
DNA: TGTGCCAGTAAAATCCAGGGACAGGGGGCTGGCTACACCTTC
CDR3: CASKIQGQGAGYTF

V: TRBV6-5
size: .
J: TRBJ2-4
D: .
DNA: TGTGCCAGCAGTATGGTGGGGGCGGCCAAAAACATTCAGTACTTC
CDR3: CASSMVGAAKNIQYF

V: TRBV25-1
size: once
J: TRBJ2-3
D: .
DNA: TGTGCCAGCGGAGGACTAGATACGCAGTATTTT
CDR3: CASGGLDTQYF

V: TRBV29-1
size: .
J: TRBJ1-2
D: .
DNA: TGCAGCGTGGGAGGGACATATGGCTACACCTTC
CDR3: CSVGGTYGYTF

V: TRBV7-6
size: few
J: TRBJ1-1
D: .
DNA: TGTGCCAGCAGCTTAGATGGTCGGGAAGCTTTCTTT
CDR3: CASSLDGREAFF

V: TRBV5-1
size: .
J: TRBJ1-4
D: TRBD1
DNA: TGCGCCAGCAGCTTGGTAAGGGGCAGGGGGAATTTAAAACTGTTTTTT
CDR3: CASSLVRGRGNLKLFF

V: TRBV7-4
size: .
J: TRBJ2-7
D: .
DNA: TGTGCCAGCAGCTTAGCCAGGGTGGTCACCTACGAGCAGTACTTC
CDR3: CASSLARVVTYEQYF

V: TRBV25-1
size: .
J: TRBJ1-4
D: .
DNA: TGTGCCAGCAGTGACGTTGGCAGTGAAGATGAAAAACTGTTTTTT
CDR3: CASSDVGSEDEKLFF

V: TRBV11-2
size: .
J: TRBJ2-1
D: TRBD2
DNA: TGTGCCAGCAGCTTGGGGGGGGGAGTATCCTACAATGAGCAGTTCTTC
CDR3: CASSLGGGVSYNEQFF

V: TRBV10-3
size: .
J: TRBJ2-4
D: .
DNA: TGTGCCATCAGTAAGACAGTCTCCAAAAACATTCAGTACTTC
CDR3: CAISKTVSKNIQYF

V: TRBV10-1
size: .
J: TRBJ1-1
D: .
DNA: TGCGCCAGCAGTGAAGGCCAGGCGATTAACACTGAAGCTTTCTTT
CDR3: CASSEGQAINTEAFF

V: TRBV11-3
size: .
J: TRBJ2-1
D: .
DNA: TGTGCCAGCAGCCAGGGTGGGGGCCAGCAGTTCTTC
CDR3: CASSQGGGQQFF

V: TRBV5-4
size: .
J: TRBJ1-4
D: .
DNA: TGCGGGGATTCAGAGGAAAAACTGTTTTTT
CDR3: CGDSEEKLFF

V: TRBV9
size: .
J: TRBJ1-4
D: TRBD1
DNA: TGTGCCAGCAGCGTAAAACAGGGGGGTGAAAAACTGTTTTTT
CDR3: CASSVKQGGEKLFF

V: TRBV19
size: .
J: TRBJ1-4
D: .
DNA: TGTGCCAGTAGGAAGACAGAAAAACTGTTTTTT
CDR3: CASRKTEKLFF

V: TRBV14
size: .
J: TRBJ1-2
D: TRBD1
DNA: TGTGCCAGCAGTGGGGGGACAGCCTATGGCTACACCTTC
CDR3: CASSGGTAYGYTF